This T cell receptor beta chain derives from a study of blood T cell repertoires in COVID-19. Study details: COVID-19 samples collected from the United States, Italy and Spain covered acute and convalescent phases. T cells, B-cell-depleted T cells, or PBMCs supplied cDNA or gDNA.

CDR1 is ENHRY, CDR2 SYGVKD, per germline. V lost 6 bases, J lost 1 base, and 8 bases lay in between. The CDR3 runs 13 residues. Per the original methods: Reference gene primer amplification yielded estimated nucleated cell counts. The method was immunoSEQ multiplex PCR; TCRdb's version includes in-frame clones alone and lacks a portion of them. D and trimming come from the DNA, and the V and J calls and clone size come from that table. The sample has fewer than 200,000 clones, about 89% seen once; the top ten hold roughly 2%. What was sequenced was peripheral blood. This TCR was recovered from a man aged 18 to 30 who had recovered from COVID-19. The rearrangement uses TRBV10-3 and TRBJ2-3, with unresolved D. The CDR3 sequence: CAIREGGTDTQYF. CDR3 nucleotides: TGTGCCATCAGGGAAGGAGGCACAGATACGCAGTATTTT.